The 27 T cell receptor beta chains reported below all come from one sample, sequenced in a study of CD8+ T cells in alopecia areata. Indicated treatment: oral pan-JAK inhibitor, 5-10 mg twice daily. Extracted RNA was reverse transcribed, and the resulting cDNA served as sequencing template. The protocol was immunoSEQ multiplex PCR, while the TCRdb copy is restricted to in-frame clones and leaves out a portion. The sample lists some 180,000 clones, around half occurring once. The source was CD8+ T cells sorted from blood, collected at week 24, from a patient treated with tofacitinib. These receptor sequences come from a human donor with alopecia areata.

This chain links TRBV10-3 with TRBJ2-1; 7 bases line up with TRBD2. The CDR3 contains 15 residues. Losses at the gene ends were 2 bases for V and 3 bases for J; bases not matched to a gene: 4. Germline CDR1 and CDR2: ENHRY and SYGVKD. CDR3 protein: CAISEPSGVYNEQFF. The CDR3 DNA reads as TGTGCCATCAGTGAGCCCAGCGGGGTCTACAATGAGCAGTTCTTC.

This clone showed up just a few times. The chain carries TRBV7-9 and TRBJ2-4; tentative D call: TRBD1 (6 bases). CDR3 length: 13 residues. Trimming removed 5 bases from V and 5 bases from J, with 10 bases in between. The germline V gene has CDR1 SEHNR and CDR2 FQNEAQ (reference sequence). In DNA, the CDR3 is TGTGCCAGCAGCCGGACAGAAGAAAACATTCAGTACTTC. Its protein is CASSRTEENIQYF.

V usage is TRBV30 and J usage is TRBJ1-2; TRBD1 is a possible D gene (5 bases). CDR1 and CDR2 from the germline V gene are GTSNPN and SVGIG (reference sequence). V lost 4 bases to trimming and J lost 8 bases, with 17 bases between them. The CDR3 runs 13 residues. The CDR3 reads CAWKTGLGLGYTF. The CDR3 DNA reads TGTGCCTGGAAAACAGGCCTGGGATTGGGCTACACCTTC.

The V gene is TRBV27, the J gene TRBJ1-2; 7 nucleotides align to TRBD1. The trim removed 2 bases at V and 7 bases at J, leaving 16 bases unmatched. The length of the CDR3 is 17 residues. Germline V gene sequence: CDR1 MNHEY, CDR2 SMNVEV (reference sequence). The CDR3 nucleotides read TGTGCCAGCAGTTTAATGACAGGGTCTTTCATTTATGGTGGCTACACCTTC. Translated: CASSLMTGSFIYGGYTF.

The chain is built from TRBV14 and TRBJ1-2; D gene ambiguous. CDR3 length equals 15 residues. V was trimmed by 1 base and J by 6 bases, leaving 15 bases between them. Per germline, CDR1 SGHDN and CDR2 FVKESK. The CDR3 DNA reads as TGTGCCAGCAGCCAAGGAGGTGGTTGGTGGGATGGCTACACCTTC. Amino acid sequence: CASSQGGGWWDGYTF.

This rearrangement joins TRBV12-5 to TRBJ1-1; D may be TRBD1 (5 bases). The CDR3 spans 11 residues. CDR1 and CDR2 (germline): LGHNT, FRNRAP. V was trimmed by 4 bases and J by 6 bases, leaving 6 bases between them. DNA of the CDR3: TGTGCTAGTGGTTGGGGCGCTGAAGCTTTCTTT. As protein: CASGWGAEAFF.

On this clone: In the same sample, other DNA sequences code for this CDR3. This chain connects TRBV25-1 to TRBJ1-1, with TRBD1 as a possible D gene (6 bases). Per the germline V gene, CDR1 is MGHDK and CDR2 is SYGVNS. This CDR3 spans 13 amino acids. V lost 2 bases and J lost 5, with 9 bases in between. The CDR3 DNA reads TGTGCCAGCAGTGAAGTAGGGGGTACTGAAGCTTTCTTT. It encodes CASSEVGGTEAFF. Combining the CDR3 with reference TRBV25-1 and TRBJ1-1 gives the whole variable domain EADIYQTPRYLVIGTGKKITLECSQTMGHDKMYWYQQDPGMELHLIHYSYGVNSTEKGDLSSESTVSRIRTEHFPLTLESARPSHTSQYLCASSEVGGTEAFFGQGTRLTVV.

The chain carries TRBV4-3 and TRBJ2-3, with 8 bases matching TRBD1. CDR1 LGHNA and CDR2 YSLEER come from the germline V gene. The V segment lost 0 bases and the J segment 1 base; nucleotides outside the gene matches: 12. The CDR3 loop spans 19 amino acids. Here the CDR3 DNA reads TGCGCCAGCAGCCAAGATCGTCACAAGGACAGGGTAGGCACAGATACGCAGTATTTT. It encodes CASSQDRHKDRVGTDTQYF.

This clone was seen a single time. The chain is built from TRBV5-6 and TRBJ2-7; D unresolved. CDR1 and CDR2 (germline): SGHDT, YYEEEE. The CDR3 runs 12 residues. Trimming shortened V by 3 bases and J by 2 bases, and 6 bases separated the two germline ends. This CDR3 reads CASSSGAYEQYF. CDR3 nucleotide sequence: TGTGCCAGCAGCTCGGGCGCCTACGAGCAGTACTTC.

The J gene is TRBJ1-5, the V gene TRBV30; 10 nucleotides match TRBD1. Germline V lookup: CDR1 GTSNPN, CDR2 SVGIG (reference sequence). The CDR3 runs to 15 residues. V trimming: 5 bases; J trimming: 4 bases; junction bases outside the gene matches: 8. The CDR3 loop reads CAWATGQGLNQPQHF. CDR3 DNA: TGTGCCTGGGCTACGGGACAGGGGTTAAATCAGCCCCAGCATTTT.

In nucleotides, the CDR3 is TGTGCCACCAGCAACGGACAGTCCACCGGGGAGCTGTTTTTT. It codes for CATSNGQSTGELFF. This chain links TRBV15 with TRBJ2-2; D possibly corresponds to TRBD1 (6 bases). Trimming removed 4 bases at V and 4 bases at J, with 10 bases between. This CDR3 has 14 amino acids. Looked up from germline, CDR1 is LNHNV and CDR2 is YYDKDF (reference sequence).

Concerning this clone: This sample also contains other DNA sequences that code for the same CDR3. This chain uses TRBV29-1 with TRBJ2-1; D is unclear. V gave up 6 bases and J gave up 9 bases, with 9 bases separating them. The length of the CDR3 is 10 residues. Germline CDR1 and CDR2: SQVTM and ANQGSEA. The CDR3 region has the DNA TGCAGCGTGAGTGGTGGTGAGCAGTTCTTC. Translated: CSVSGGEQFF.

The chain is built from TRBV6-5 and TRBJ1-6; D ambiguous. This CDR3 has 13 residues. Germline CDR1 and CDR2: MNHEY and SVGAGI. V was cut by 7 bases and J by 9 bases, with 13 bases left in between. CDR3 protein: CASTPSSGSPLHF. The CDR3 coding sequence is TGTGCCAGCACCCCATCCAGCGGTTCACCCCTCCACTTT.

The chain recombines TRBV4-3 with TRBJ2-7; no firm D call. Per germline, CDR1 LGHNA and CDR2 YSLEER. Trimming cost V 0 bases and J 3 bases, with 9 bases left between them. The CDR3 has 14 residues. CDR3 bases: TGCGCCAGCAGCCAAGATACGGGTTTCTACGAGCAGTACTTC. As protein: CASSQDTGFYEQYF.

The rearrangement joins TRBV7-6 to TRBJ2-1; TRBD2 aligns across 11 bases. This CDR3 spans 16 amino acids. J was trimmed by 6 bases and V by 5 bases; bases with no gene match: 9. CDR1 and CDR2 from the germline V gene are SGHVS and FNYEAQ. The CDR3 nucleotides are TGTGCCAGCAGCCAATCTAGCGGGGGGATCCCCAATGAGCAGTTCTTC. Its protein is CASSQSSGGIPNEQFF.

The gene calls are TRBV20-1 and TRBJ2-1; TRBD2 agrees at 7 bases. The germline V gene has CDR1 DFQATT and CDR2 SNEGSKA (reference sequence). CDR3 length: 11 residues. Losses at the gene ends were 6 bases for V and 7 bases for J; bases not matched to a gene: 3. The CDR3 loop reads CSATLANEQFF. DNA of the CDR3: TGCAGTGCCACACTAGCGAATGAGCAGTTCTTC.

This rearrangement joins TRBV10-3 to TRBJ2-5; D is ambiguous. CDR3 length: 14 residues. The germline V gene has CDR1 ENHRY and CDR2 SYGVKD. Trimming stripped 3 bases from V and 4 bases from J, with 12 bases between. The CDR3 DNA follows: TGTGCCATCAGTGACCCCGCGAAGGGAGAGACCCAGTACTTC. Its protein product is CAISDPAKGETQYF.

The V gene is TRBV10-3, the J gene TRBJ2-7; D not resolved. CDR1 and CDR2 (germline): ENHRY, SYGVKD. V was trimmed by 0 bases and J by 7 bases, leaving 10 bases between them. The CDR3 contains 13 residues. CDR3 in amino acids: CAISESTATEQYF. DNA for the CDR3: TGTGCCATCAGTGAGTCCACAGCTACGGAGCAGTACTTC.

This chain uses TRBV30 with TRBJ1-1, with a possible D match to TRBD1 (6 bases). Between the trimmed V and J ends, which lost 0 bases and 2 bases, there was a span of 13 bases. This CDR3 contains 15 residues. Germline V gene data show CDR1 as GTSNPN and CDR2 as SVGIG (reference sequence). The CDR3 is CAWSVRTRGNTEAFF. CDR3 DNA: TGTGCCTGGAGTGTCCGAACCAGGGGAAACACTGAAGCTTTCTTT.

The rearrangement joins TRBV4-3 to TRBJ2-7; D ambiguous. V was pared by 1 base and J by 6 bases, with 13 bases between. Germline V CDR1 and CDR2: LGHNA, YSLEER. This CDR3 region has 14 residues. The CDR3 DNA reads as TGCGCCAGCAGCCAAGGGGTACTTTCAAGCGAGCAGTACTTC. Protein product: CASSQGVLSSEQYF.

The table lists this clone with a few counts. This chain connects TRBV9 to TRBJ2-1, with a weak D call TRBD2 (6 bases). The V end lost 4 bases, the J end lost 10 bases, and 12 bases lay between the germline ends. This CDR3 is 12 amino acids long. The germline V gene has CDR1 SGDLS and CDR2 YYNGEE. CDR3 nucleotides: TGTGCCAGCAGCTCCCCGGGAGCCGAGCAGTTCTTC. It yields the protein CASSSPGAEQFF. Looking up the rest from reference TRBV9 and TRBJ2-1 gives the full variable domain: DSGVTQTPKHLITATGQRVTLRCSPRSGDLSVYWYQQSLDQGLQFLIQYYNGEERAKGNILERFSAQQFPDLHSELNLSSLELGDSALYFCASSSPGAEQFFGPGTRLTVL.

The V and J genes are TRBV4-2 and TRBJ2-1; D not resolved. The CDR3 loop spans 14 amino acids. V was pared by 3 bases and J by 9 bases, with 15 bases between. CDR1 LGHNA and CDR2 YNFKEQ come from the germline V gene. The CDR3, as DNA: TGTGCCAGCAGCCAGGCTGACCTTGAAAGTGAGCAGTTCTTC. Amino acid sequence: CASSQADLESEQFF.

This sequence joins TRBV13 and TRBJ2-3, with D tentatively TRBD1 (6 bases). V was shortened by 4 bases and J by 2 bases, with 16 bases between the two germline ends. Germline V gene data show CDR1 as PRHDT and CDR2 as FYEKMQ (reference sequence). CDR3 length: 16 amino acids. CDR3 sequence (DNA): TGTGCCAGCAGCTCAACAGGGTCCGGGGCCACAGATACGCAGTATTTT. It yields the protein CASSSTGSGATDTQYF.

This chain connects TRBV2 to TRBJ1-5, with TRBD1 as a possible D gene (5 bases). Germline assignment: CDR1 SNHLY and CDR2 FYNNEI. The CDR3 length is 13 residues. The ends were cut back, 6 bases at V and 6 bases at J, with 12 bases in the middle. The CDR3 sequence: CASRGGRGQPQHF. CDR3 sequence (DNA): TGTGCCAGCAGGGGAGGGAGGGGTCAGCCCCAGCATTTT.

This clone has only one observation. The CDR3 DNA is TGTGCCAGCAGCGTAGAAGTTTATAGCAATCAGCCCCAGCATTTT. This codes for CASSVEVYSNQPQHF. The J gene is TRBJ1-5, the V gene TRBV9; no reliable D call. CDR1 SGDLS and CDR2 YYNGEE come from the germline V gene. The CDR3 length is 15 residues. Trimming cost V 0 bases and J 0 bases, with 7 bases left between them. Variable domain in full (rest from reference TRBV9 and TRBJ1-5): DSGVTQTPKHLITATGQRVTLRCSPRSGDLSVYWYQQSLDQGLQFLIQYYNGEERAKGNILERFSAQQFPDLHSELNLSSLELGDSALYFCASSVEVYSNQPQHFGDGTRLSIL.

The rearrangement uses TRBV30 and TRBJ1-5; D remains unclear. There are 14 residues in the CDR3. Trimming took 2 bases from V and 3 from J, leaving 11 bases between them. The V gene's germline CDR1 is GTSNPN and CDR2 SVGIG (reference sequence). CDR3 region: CAWSIGGLNQPQHF. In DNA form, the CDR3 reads TGTGCCTGGAGTATAGGCGGCCTCAATCAGCCCCAGCATTTT.

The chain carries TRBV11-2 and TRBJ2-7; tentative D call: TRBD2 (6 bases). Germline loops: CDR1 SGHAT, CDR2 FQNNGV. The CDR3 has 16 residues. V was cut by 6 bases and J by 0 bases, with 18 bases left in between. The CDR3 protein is CASSYVGGKVSYEQYF. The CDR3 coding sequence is TGTGCCAGCAGTTACGTCGGGGGAAAGGTCTCCTACGAGCAGTACTTC.